This T cell receptor beta chain was profiled in a study of OX40 agonist ivuxolimab in advanced cancers. On the study more broadly: A partial response was reached by three patients: one with hepatocellular carcinoma and two with cutaneous melanoma. Study-wide results and limits: Relative to CD4+, CD8+ T cells held more expanded clones on average.

Trimming left V 0 bases short and J 1 base short, with 11 bases between. This CDR3 contains 15 residues. Germline lookup yields CDR1 SGHRS and CDR2 YFSETQ. TCRdb keeps only in-frame clones here, not all; method: immunoSEQ multiplex PCR. The sample has 80,000 to 100,000 clones, 87% seen once. Concerning this clone: No antigen is known for it.

The V call is TRBV5-1, the J call TRBJ2-7, with unresolved D. The sequenced sample was CD4+ or CD8+ T cells sorted from blood, obtained in a trial of the OX40 agonist ivuxolimab. This receptor was taken from an adult with an advanced solid tumor such as melanoma, head and neck, liver or kidney cancer. The CDR3 DNA reads TGCGCCAGCAGCTTGGGGGTAGGGTTGTCCTACGAGCAGTACTTC. It codes for CASSLGVGLSYEQYF.